One sample yielded the 29 T cell receptor beta chains listed below, sequenced in a study of shared clonotypes between healthy human individuals. Some clones are missing from TCRdb's copy, which holds only in-frame ones; the method was immunoSEQ multiplex PCR. Among roughly 1.4 million clones listed, approximately 98.5% were seen once. The sequenced sample consisted of naive CD4+ T cells sorted from blood. Documented subset: CD45RA+ positively selected. The receptors come from a man aged 25 to 40 in good health.

This clone was observed a single time. This chain joins TRBV19 and TRBJ2-7, with D perhaps assigned TRBD1 or TRBD2 (5 bases each). Trimming shortened V by 3 bases and J by 5 bases, and 14 bases separated the two germline ends. This CDR3 has 14 residues. The V gene's germline CDR1 is LNHDA and CDR2 SQIVND (reference sequence). CDR3: CASSIGGGSDEQYF. The CDR3, as DNA: TGTGCCAGTAGTATTGGTGGGGGAAGTGACGAGCAGTACTTC.

The chain links TRBV10-1 to TRBJ2-7; 10 nucleotides agree with TRBD2. V trimming: 4 bases; J trimming: 3 bases; junction bases outside the gene matches: 6. Germline V gives CDR1 WNHNN, CDR2 SYGVQD (reference sequence). CDR3 size: 15 residues. The CDR3: CASSATSGTGYEQYF. In nucleotides, the CDR3 is TGCGCCAGCAGTGCTACTAGCGGGACAGGCTACGAGCAGTACTTC.

The chain carries TRBV7-3 and TRBJ2-6; D is unclear. CDR3 length: 16 amino acids. Trimming took off 2 bases at V and 2 bases at J, with 10 bases between the two ends. CDR1 is SGHTA and CDR2 is FQGTGA in the germline V gene. The CDR3, as DNA: TGTGCCAGCAGCTTAGTAACCTCTGCTGGGGCCAACGTCCTGACTTTC. It codes for CASSLVTSAGANVLTF.

The rearrangement uses TRBV6-5 and TRBJ2-2; unclear D gene. V lost 10 bases and J lost 1, with 16 bases in between. CDR1 is MNHEY, CDR2 SVGAGI, per germline. This CDR3 region has 15 residues. The CDR3 nucleotides read TGTGCCACTAACTCGAATCACCTGAACACCGGGGAGCTGTTTTTT. Its translation is CATNSNHLNTGELFF.

CDR3 in amino acids: CASSPGGTVAKNIQYF. The DNA of the CDR3 is TGTGCCAGCTCACCAGGTGGTACAGTAGCCAAAAACATTCAGTACTTC. The rearrangement joins TRBV18 to TRBJ2-4; D gene uncertain. V lost 2 bases and J lost 0, with 11 bases in between. Germline V gene data show CDR1 as KGHSH and CDR2 as LQKENI. The CDR3 contains 16 residues.

The gene calls are TRBV11-2 and TRBJ1-5; 7 positions agree with TRBD1. CDR3 size: 14 residues. Germline-derived CDR1 and CDR2 are SGHAT and FQNNGV. Unmatched junction bases numbered 8, after V lost 6 bases and J lost 6 bases. The CDR3 sequence: CASSLRGGLQPQHF. In DNA form, the CDR3 reads TGTGCCAGCAGTTTGCGAGGGGGCCTTCAGCCCCAGCATTTT.

This clone is a singleton in its sample. The CDR3 is CSVEESRQGLSGGLAKNIQYF. The CDR3 region has the DNA TGCAGCGTTGAAGAATCCCGGCAGGGTCTTAGCGGGGGCCTAGCCAAAAACATTCAGTACTTC. The rearrangement joins TRBV29-1 to TRBJ2-4; 9 positions agree with TRBD2. The CDR3 consists of 21 residues. Trimming removed 0 bases from V and 0 bases from J; junction bases left unmatched: 18. Germline loops: CDR1 SQVTM, CDR2 ANQGSEA.

Only one count was recorded for this clone. The gene calls are TRBV29-1 and TRBJ1-4; D perhaps matches TRBD1 (5 bases). The CDR3 is 14 residues long. Germline values: CDR1 SQVTM, CDR2 ANQGSEA. V lost 5 bases and J 2 bases, leaving 12 bases between the germline ends. CDR3 sequence: CSVRGRATNEKLFF. The CDR3 region has the DNA TGCAGCGTTCGGGGCAGGGCGACTAATGAAAAACTGTTTTTT.

The chain carries TRBV5-1 and TRBJ1-1; D ambiguous. The CDR3 spans 15 residues. The V end lost 4 bases, the J end lost 5 bases, and 18 bases lay between the germline ends. CDR1 is SGHRS and CDR2 is YFSETQ in the germline V gene. The CDR3 here is CASSPSRGGNTEAFF. The CDR3 coding sequence is TGCGCCAGCAGCCCCTCTAGAGGAGGGAATACTGAAGCTTTCTTT.

The chain combines TRBV29-1 with TRBJ2-1, with TRBD2 identical over 11 bases. The germline V gene encodes CDR1 SQVTM and CDR2 ANQGSEA. The length of the CDR3 is 14 residues. V lost 7 bases to trimming and J lost 1 base; unmatched junction nucleotides: 3. CDR3 sequence: CSGGLAGSYNEQFF. The CDR3 region has the DNA TGCAGCGGTGGACTAGCGGGTTCCTACAATGAGCAGTTCTTC.

This clone was seen a single time. The chain has TRBV5-1 and TRBJ2-1; 8 bases agree with TRBD2. The V segment lost 0 bases and the J segment 4 bases; nucleotides outside the gene matches: 12. Germline V gives CDR1 SGHRS, CDR2 YFSETQ. The CDR3 is made up of 18 amino acids. The CDR3 reads CASSLVRAGGALYNEQFF. CDR3 nucleotide sequence: TGCGCCAGCAGCTTGGTACGGGCGGGAGGAGCCCTATACAATGAGCAGTTCTTC.

This chain connects TRBV28 to TRBJ1-1; TRBD1 agrees at 9 bases. Germline trimming cut 11 bases from V and 8 bases from J; bases unmatched to any gene: 6. Germline V gives CDR1 MDHEN, CDR2 SYDVKM. The CDR3 is 11 residues long. The CDR3: CAGKQGAEAFF. CDR3 coding DNA: TGTGCCGGAAAACAGGGGGCCGAAGCTTTCTTT.

This rearrangement joins TRBV2 to TRBJ1-5, with TRBD1 matching over 7 bases. The CDR3 runs to 14 residues. V shed 7 bases, J shed 0 bases, and the junction held 3 bases outside the gene matches. From germline, CDR1 is SNHLY and CDR2 FYNNEI. This CDR3 reads CASTRDSSNQPQHF. The CDR3 region has the DNA TGTGCCAGCACGAGGGACAGTAGCAATCAGCCCCAGCATTTT. The entire variable domain, with the rest obtained from reference TRBV2 and TRBJ1-5, is as follows: EPEVTQTPSHQVTQMGQEVILRCVPISNHLYFYWYRQILGQKVEFLVSFYNNEISEKSEIFDDQFSVERPDGSNFTLKIRSTKLEDSAMYFCASTRDSSNQPQHFGDGTRLSIL.

This sequence joins TRBV9 and TRBJ2-5; 12 bases are shared with TRBD2. This CDR3 has 15 residues. The V segment lost 5 bases and the J segment 4 bases; nucleotides outside the gene matches: 6. Germline V lookup: CDR1 SGDLS, CDR2 YYNGEE. In DNA form, the CDR3 reads TGTGCCAGCAGTAGACTAGCGGGAGTAGGAGAGACCCAGTACTTC. This translates into CASSRLAGVGETQYF.

A word on this clone: Distinct nucleotide sequences in the sample also encode this CDR3. This rearrangement joins TRBV6-1 to TRBJ1-1, with D uncertain. Trimming removed 1 base from V and 4 bases from J, with 7 bases in between. Germline V gene data show CDR1 as MNHNS and CDR2 as SASEGT. The CDR3 totals 13 residues. CDR3 in amino acids: CASSEVLGTEAFF. CDR3 bases: TGTGCCAGCAGTGAAGTTCTTGGCACTGAAGCTTTCTTT.

This rearrangement joins TRBV18 to TRBJ2-2; 7 nucleotides line up with TRBD1. The V gene end was trimmed by 0 bases and the J gene end by 0 bases; junction bases not matched to a gene: 1. Germline V CDR1 and CDR2: KGHSH, LQKENI. CDR3 length: 16 amino acids. The CDR3 DNA sequence: TGTGCCAGCTCACCACCGGGACAGTCGAACACCGGGGAGCTGTTTTTT. This gives the protein CASSPPGQSNTGELFF. Full variable domain (remainder filled in from reference TRBV18 and TRBJ2-2): NAGVMQNPRHLVRRRGQEARLRCSPMKGHSHVYWYRQLPEEGLKFMVYLQKENIIDESGMPKERFSAEFPKEGPSILRIQQVVRGDSAAYFCASSPPGQSNTGELFFGEGSRLTVL.

The chain recombines TRBV6-5 with TRBJ1-1, with D possibly TRBD1 on 6 matching bases. Trimming stripped 0 bases from V and 10 bases from J, with 15 bases between. The germline V gene encodes CDR1 MNHEY and CDR2 SVGAGI. The CDR3 runs to 14 residues. The CDR3 DNA is TGTGCCAGCAGTTACTCGGTGACAGGCCAAGCAGCTTTCTTT. Its protein is CASSYSVTGQAAFF.

The chain has TRBV7-9 and TRBJ1-4; 7 nucleotides align to TRBD1. V shed 5 bases and J 0 bases; nucleotides not matched to a gene: 12. Germline V gives CDR1 SEHNR, CDR2 FQNEAQ (reference sequence). CDR3 length: 18 residues. The DNA for the CDR3 is TGTGCCAGCAGCCTTCGAGGAGGGGGCCTGGCAACTAATGAAAAACTGTTTTTT. It encodes CASSLRGGGLATNEKLFF.

The V call is TRBV6-5, the J call TRBJ2-2; 8 nucleotides align to TRBD1. This CDR3 is built from 15 residues. With 6 bases clipped from V and 4 bases from J, the junction kept 7 bases outside the gene matches. In germline, CDR1 is MNHEY, CDR2 SVGAGI. The CDR3 region is CASSSQGVSTGELFF. CDR3 bases: TGTGCCAGCAGCTCACAGGGGGTGAGCACCGGGGAGCTGTTTTTT.

In this sample, this clone turned up once. The rearrangement uses TRBV5-1 and TRBJ2-1; TRBD1 might be the D (5 bases). CDR1 is SGHRS, CDR2 YFSETQ, per germline. Trimming stripped 2 bases from V and 5 bases from J, with 14 bases between. The CDR3 spans 15 residues. CDR3 loop: CASSFREQADNEQFF. In DNA, the CDR3 is TGCGCCAGCAGCTTCAGAGAACAGGCCGACAATGAGCAGTTCTTC.

The chain joins TRBV7-7 to TRBJ2-7, with 12 positions matching TRBD2. Germline V gives CDR1 SSHAT, CDR2 FNYEAQ (reference sequence). V was pared by 2 bases and J by 4 bases, with 9 bases of the junction left unmatched. This CDR3 is 17 amino acids long. Written as DNA, the CDR3 is TGTGCCAGCAGCTTACGTGTAGCTAGCGGGAGGGAGTACGAGCAGTACTTC. It encodes CASSLRVASGREYEQYF. Full variable domain (outside the CDR3, taken from reference TRBV7-7 and TRBJ2-7): GAGVSQSPRYKVTKRGQDVTLRCDPISSHATLYWYQQALGQGPEFLTYFNYEAQPDKSGLPSDRFSAERPEGSISTLTIQRTEQRDSAMYRCASSLRVASGREYEQYFGPGTRLTVT.

The rearrangement uses TRBV6-4 and TRBJ2-1; D ambiguous. V dropped 3 bases and J dropped 1 base, with 10 bases sitting between them. The CDR3 loop spans 15 amino acids. From germline, CDR1 is MRHNA and CDR2 SNTAGT. CDR3 nucleotides: TGTGCCAGCAGTGAAGAGTCCGGGTCCTACAATGAGCAGTTCTTC. Amino acids: CASSEESGSYNEQFF.

The rearrangement uses TRBV2 and TRBJ2-1, with 8 bases fitting TRBD2. This CDR3 is 16 amino acids long. Germline loops: CDR1 SNHLY, CDR2 FYNNEI. After removal of 0 bases from V and 3 bases from J, the junction contained 4 bases not matched to a gene. CDR3 sequence (DNA): TGTGCCAGCAGTGAAGCGGCAGCGGGAGACTACAATGAGCAGTTCTTC. It is translated as CASSEAAAGDYNEQFF.

V is TRBV6-5 and J is TRBJ1-2; D is perhaps TRBD1 (5 bases). The CDR3 covers 16 residues. V gave up 2 bases and J gave up 10 bases, with 23 bases separating them. CDR1 and CDR2 from the germline V gene are MNHEY and SVGAGI. The CDR3 DNA is TGTGCCAGCAGTTACCTTCGAGGCCTCCATGGGGCCGTCTACACCTTC. Translating it yields CASSYLRGLHGAVYTF.

This clone was detected only once. The V gene is TRBV5-1, the J gene TRBJ2-5; 8 nucleotides match TRBD2. From germline, CDR1 is SGHRS and CDR2 YFSETQ. The junction had 10 bases not matched to a gene; V was cut back by 1 base and J by 5 bases. The CDR3 sequence is 16 residues long. The CDR3 sequence: CASSLIAGLEGETQYF. CDR3 DNA sequence: TGCGCCAGCAGCTTGATTGCGGGACTAGAAGGGGAGACCCAGTACTTC. Full variable domain (rest looked up from reference TRBV5-1 and TRBJ2-5): KAGVTQTPRYLIKTRGQQVTLSCSPISGHRSVSWYQQTPGQGLQFLFEYFSETQRNKGNFPGRFSGRQFSNSRSEMNVSTLELGDSALYLCASSLIAGLEGETQYFGPGTRLLVL.

CDR3 DNA: TGTGCCAGCAGCTTAGTATGGGGAGACGCTTACACCTTC. Its protein product is CASSLVWGDAYTF. The chain links TRBV7-9 to TRBJ1-2; D unclear. Germline CDR1 and CDR2: SEHNR and FQNEAQ (reference sequence). This CDR3 has 13 amino acids. V was cut by 1 base and J by 11 bases, with 14 bases left in between.

The CDR3 DNA is TGTGCCAGCAGCTTTATAGCGGGAGGGTTGTGGGAGCAGTACTTC. Protein: CASSFIAGGLWEQYF. This chain uses TRBV7-9 with TRBJ2-7, with 11 bases aligning to TRBD2. The V gene end was trimmed by 3 bases and the J gene end by 7 bases; junction bases not matched to a gene: 8. Germline V gene data show CDR1 as SEHNR and CDR2 as FQNEAQ (reference sequence). This CDR3 has 15 residues. Complete variable domain (other parts from reference TRBV7-9 and TRBJ2-7): DTGVSQNPRHKITKRGQNVTFRCDPISEHNRLYWYRQTLGQGPEFLTYFQNEAQLEKSRLLSDRFSAERPKGSFSTLEIQRTEQGDSAMYLCASSFIAGGLWEQYFGPGTRLTVT.

About this clone itself: Different DNA sequences within this sample yield the same CDR3. The J gene is TRBJ1-3, the V gene TRBV11-2; D is possibly TRBD1 (6 bases). V was pared by 4 bases and J by 1 base, with 11 bases between. Germline CDR1 reads SGHAT; CDR2 reads FQNNGV. This CDR3 has 15 amino acids. The CDR3 nucleotides are TGTGCCAGCAGCTCCCTACAGGGATCTGGAAACACCATATATTTT. Translating gives CASSSLQGSGNTIYF.

The rearrangement joins TRBV10-1 to TRBJ2-7; 13 positions agree with TRBD2. The CDR3 has 19 amino acids. J was trimmed by 3 bases and V by 0 bases; bases with no gene match: 11. Germline CDR1 is WNHNN and CDR2 is SYGVQD (reference sequence). In DNA form, the CDR3 reads TGCGCCAGCAGTGAGTCTCAGATTTGGACTAGCGGGAGTTGCTACGAGCAGTACTTC. It translates to CASSESQIWTSGSCYEQYF.